This TCR beta chain was sequenced during a study of blood T cell repertoires in COVID-19 (dated by TCRdb to 2019 to 2021). Describing the broader study: Collaborator samples came from the United States, Italy and Spain and covered acute and convalescent phases of COVID-19. The samples were drawn from two sources: the first 160 participants of the ongoing ImmuneRACE study, and 1,254 subjects contributed by 6 global collaborators. Where available, HLA class I and class II types were obtained from metadata supplied by the sample provider rather than from assay-based typing. The sample metadata nearly always contained a de-identified subject ID, COVID-19 status, age in years and sex. Deeply sampled blood TCRbeta repertoires from subjects exposed to, actively infected with, or recovered from COVID-19 were included in the dataset. The prospective study material was composed of cDNA or gDNA derived from T cells, B-cell-depleted T cells, or PBMCs. A freely available public database, intended as a resource for researchers studying the immune response to SARS-CoV-2, is where the repertoires were released.

Each collaborating institution followed its own protocols to collect whole blood in K2EDTA tubes. Collaborator samples were shipped for TCRbeta analysis as frozen whole blood, isolated PBMCs, or DNA extracted from either sample type. Note on this clone: Its cognate antigen has yet to be identified. Base qualities are missing; no much larger clone stands one base away.

The immunoSEQ Assay, a bias-controlled multiplex PCR, was used to amplify TCRbeta CDR3 regions from genomic DNA. The original methods were these. Within the assay, amplification of reference gene primers was used to estimate how many nucleated cells each sample contained. To quantify the absolute abundance of each unique TCRbeta CDR3 rearrangement, sequence reads were collapsed and filtered. For each sample, productive Simpson clonality was calculated by taking the square root of Simpson's diversity index across productive rearrangements. Entries here come from immuneACCESS through TCRdb and include only in-frame sequences with V and J called. Some clones fail to appear in such tables; in the studies checked, an unresolved V gene covers under half of the shortfall, and the cause of the remainder is unknown. V, J and clone size were drawn from that table, and D and trimming were deduced from the DNA. Across this sample there are over 130,000 clones, with approximately 84% seen only once. Approximately 3.8% of the sample goes to the ten largest clones.

CDR1 and CDR2 are read off the germline V gene as SQVTM and ANQGSEA. After removal of 1 base from V and 3 bases from J, the junction retains 5 bases not matched to a gene. The CDR3 starts with the cysteine, ends with the phenylalanine, and has 14 residues. Of all the DNA, just the CDR3 is kept, 42 bases in frame from base 1. Points the paper makes about the study in general: The quantity of clinical and demographic metadata differed by source and by participant and was supplied without curation.

The chain is encoded by TRBV29-1 joined to TRBJ2-7; 8 middle bases align to TRBD1. The sample comprised peripheral blood. This TCR was sampled from a woman aged 60 to 75 with acute or convalescent COVID-19. The CDR3 sequence is CSVEGTGNFYEQYF. The nucleotide sequence is TGCAGCGTTGAAGGGACAGGGAATTTCTACGAGCAGTACTTC.